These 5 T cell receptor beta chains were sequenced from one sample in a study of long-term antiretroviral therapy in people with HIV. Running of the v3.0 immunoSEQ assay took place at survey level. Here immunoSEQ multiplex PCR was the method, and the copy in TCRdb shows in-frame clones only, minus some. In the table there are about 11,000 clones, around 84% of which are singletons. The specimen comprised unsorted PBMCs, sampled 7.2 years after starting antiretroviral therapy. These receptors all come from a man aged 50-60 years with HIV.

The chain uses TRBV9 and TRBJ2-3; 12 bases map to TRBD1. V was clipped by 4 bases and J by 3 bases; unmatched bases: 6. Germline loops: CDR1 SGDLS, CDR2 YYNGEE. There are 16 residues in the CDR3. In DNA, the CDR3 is TGTGCCAGCAGCCCGGGGACAGGGGGCGGGACAGATACGCAGTATTTT. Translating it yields CASSPGTGGGTDTQYF.

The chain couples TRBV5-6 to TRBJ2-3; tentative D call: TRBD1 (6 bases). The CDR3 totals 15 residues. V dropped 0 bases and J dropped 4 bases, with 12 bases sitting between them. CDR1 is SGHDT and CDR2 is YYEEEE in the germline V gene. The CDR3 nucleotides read TGTGCCAGCAGCTTGGAGGGGGACACGGCAGATACGCAGTATTTT. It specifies CASSLEGDTADTQYF.

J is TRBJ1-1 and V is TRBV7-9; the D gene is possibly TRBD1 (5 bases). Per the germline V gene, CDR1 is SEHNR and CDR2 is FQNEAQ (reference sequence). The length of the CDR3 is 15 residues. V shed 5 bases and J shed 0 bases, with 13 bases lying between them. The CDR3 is CASSTTGTVNTEAFF. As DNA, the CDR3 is TGTGCCAGCAGCACAACCGGGACCGTGAACACTGAAGCTTTCTTT.

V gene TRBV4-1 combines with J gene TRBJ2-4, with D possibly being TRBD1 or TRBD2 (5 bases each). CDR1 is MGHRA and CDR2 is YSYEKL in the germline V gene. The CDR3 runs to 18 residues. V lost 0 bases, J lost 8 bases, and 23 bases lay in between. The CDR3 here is CASSQEGDPPSLSDIQYF. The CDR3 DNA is TGCGCCAGCAGCCAAGAGGGGGACCCCCCCTCGTTATCGGACATTCAGTACTTC.

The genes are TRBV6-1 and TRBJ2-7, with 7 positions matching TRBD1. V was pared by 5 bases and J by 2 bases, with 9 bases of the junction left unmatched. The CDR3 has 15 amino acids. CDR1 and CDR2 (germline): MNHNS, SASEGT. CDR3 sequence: CASSLDRLGTYEQYF. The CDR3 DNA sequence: TGTGCCAGCAGTCTGGACAGGTTAGGTACCTACGAGCAGTACTTC.